The 30 T cell receptor beta chains presented below share a single source sample, sequenced in a study of shared clonotypes between healthy human individuals. The data were produced by immunoSEQ multiplex PCR, yet TCRdb's version contains in-frame clones alone and is incomplete. Seen here are about 520,000 clones, about 85% observed once, and the top ten hold 12%. Sequenced input: PBMCs. Receptors originate from a woman aged 40-49 years in good health. Some clones in this sample may be carry-over from other donors' samples.

The J gene is TRBJ1-5, the V gene TRBV7-9; D call uncertain. V lost 1 base, J lost 9 bases, and 13 bases lay in between. This CDR3 spans 14 amino acids. The germline gives CDR1 SEHNR, CDR2 FQNEAQ (reference sequence). The CDR3 reads CASSLGEPLGPQHF. CDR3 in DNA: TGTGCCAGCAGCTTAGGGGAGCCATTAGGGCCCCAGCATTTT. The variable domain in full, completed from reference TRBV7-9 and TRBJ1-5, reads DTGVSQNPRHKITKRGQNVTFRCDPISEHNRLYWYRQTLGQGPEFLTYFQNEAQLEKSRLLSDRFSAERPKGSFSTLEIQRTEQGDSAMYLCASSLGEPLGPQHFGDGTRLSIL.

A few counts support this clone. The V gene is TRBV6-5, the J gene TRBJ2-5; TRBD1 aligns across 9 bases. Germline-derived CDR1 and CDR2 are MNHEY and SVGAGI. V was clipped by 4 bases and J by 4 bases; unmatched bases: 10. The CDR3 spans 16 residues. The DNA for the CDR3 is TGTGCCAGCAGTTTCACTCCGGGGACAGGGCGAGAGACCCAGTACTTC. It specifies CASSFTPGTGRETQYF.

The genes are TRBV28 and TRBJ2-2; the D gene is possibly TRBD1 (5 bases). The CDR3 spans 15 residues. Trimming stripped 2 bases from V and 5 bases from J, with 12 bases between. Germline V gene data show CDR1 as MDHEN and CDR2 as SYDVKM. Written as DNA, the CDR3 is TGTGCCAGCAGTTTAATGCAGGGCGGAACCGGGGAGCTGTTTTTT. Residues: CASSLMQGGTGELFF.

The CDR3 DNA is TGCGCCAGCAGCCAAGCCATGTTTGGTAGACAGAAGAACACTGAAGCTTTCTTT. This gives the protein CASSQAMFGRQKNTEAFF. This sequence joins TRBV4-1 and TRBJ1-1; possibly TRBD1 for D (5 bases). Between the trimmed V and J ends, which lost 1 base and 1 base, there was a span of 19 bases. This CDR3 contains 18 residues. The germline V gene has CDR1 MGHRA and CDR2 YSYEKL.

The J gene is TRBJ2-7, the V gene TRBV28; 10 bases align to TRBD2. Trimming at V came to 7 bases and at J to 2 bases, leaving 5 bases not matched to a gene. CDR3 length equals 14 residues. Germline CDR1 and CDR2: MDHEN and SYDVKM. The CDR3 reads CASIGSGRAYEQYF. DNA of the CDR3: TGTGCCAGCATTGGCAGCGGGAGGGCCTACGAGCAGTACTTC.

V is TRBV29-1 and J is TRBJ1-4, with 9 nucleotides matching TRBD1. The V segment lost 6 bases and the J segment 7 bases; nucleotides outside the gene matches: 6. There are 13 residues in the CDR3. Germline V gives CDR1 SQVTM, CDR2 ANQGSEA. Here the CDR3 DNA reads TGCAGCGTCCGGACAGGGGCGACTGAAAAACTGTTTTTT. Its translation: CSVRTGATEKLFF.

Turning to this clone: This likely traces to a read error, being one base from a far larger clone. This chain joins TRBV11-2 and TRBJ2-7, with TRBD2 matching over 9 bases. Per the germline V gene, CDR1 is SGHAT and CDR2 is FQNNGV. The CDR3 runs 15 residues. V shed 4 bases and J 4 bases; nucleotides not matched to a gene: 8. The chain's CDR3 is CASSSNSGSGYEQYF. DNA of the CDR3: TGTGCCAGCAGCTCTAATAGCGGGAGTGGGTACGAGCAGTACTTC.

This clone was seen at least ten times. This chain uses TRBV4-3 with TRBJ1-4, with 11 nucleotides matching TRBD1. The CDR3 contains 15 residues. V gave up 3 bases and J gave up 5 bases; unmatched junction bases: 2. Germline loops: CDR1 LGHNA, CDR2 YSLEER. CDR3 sequence (DNA): TGCGCCAGCAGCCAGGACAGGGGGCAAAATGAAAAACTGTTTTTT. Protein product: CASSQDRGQNEKLFF.

This clone has a single count. V and J are TRBV6-1 and TRBJ1-1; TRBD1 might be the D (6 bases). The length of the CDR3 is 15 residues. V was cut by 6 bases and J by 4 bases, with 18 bases left in between. CDR1 is MNHNS and CDR2 is SASEGT in the germline V gene. The CDR3 region is CASSKELGAVTEAFF. Written as DNA, the CDR3 is TGTGCCAGCAGCAAGGAGCTGGGGGCCGTCACTGAAGCTTTCTTT.

Concerning this clone: A far more abundant clone sits one base away, making this likely a read error. The genes are TRBV6-1 and TRBJ2-1; 11 bases agree with TRBD2. The CDR3 totals 14 residues. CDR1 MNHNS and CDR2 SASEGT come from the germline V gene. V trimming: 10 bases; J trimming: 4 bases; junction bases outside the gene matches: 6. In DNA, the CDR3 is TGTGCCACCGGGGGACTAGCGGAGTACAATGAGCAGTTCTTC. Translation gives CATGGLAEYNEQFF.

The chain employs TRBV29-1 and TRBJ2-1; perhaps TRBD2 as D (6 bases). Germline values: CDR1 SQVTM, CDR2 ANQGSEA. The ends were cut back, 1 base at V and 4 bases at J, with 11 bases in the middle. The CDR3 spans 14 residues. This CDR3 reads CSVEVAAVYNEQFF. The CDR3 DNA follows: TGCAGCGTTGAAGTAGCGGCAGTATACAATGAGCAGTTCTTC.

V is TRBV6-1 and J is TRBJ1-3; no firm D call. Germline values: CDR1 MNHNS, CDR2 SASEGT. V shed 5 bases and J shed 2 bases, with 7 bases lying between them. The CDR3 is made up of 13 amino acids. Here the CDR3 reads CASSTETGNTIYF. As DNA, the CDR3 is TGTGCCAGCAGTACAGAAACTGGAAACACCATATATTTT.

This clone was seen a few times. The chain combines TRBV14 with TRBJ2-1, with 11 bases fitting TRBD2. This CDR3 has 17 amino acids. Germline trimming cut 0 bases from V and 7 bases from J; bases unmatched to any gene: 8. CDR1 SGHDN and CDR2 FVKESK come from the germline V gene. The CDR3 sequence: CASSQEFGGLAVNEQFF. CDR3 bases: TGTGCCAGCAGCCAAGAGTTTGGGGGACTAGCGGTAAATGAGCAGTTCTTC.

The gene calls are TRBV7-2 and TRBJ1-1; D remains ambiguous. V shed 6 bases and J shed 1 base, with 9 bases lying between them. Per germline, CDR1 SGHTA and CDR2 FQGNSA. The CDR3 totals 13 residues. CDR3 bases: TGTGCCAGCAGATGGGAACCGAACACTGAAGCTTTCTTT. Encoded protein: CASRWEPNTEAFF.

On this clone itself: A read error is likely here: a far larger clone is one base away. This rearrangement joins TRBV7-8 to TRBJ2-7; D is undetermined. V lost 6 bases and J lost 2, with 17 bases in between. The germline CDR1 and CDR2 sequences are SGHVS and FQNEAQ. The CDR3 has 15 amino acids. In nucleotides, the CDR3 is TGTGCCAGCAGTTTCCTCCGCTACTCAACCTACGAGCAGTACTTC. This codes for CASSFLRYSTYEQYF.

This clone was found a few times. The chain joins TRBV5-6 to TRBJ1-3, with D possibly TRBD1 on 6 matching bases. Trimming took off 4 bases at V and 0 bases at J, with 8 bases between the two ends. Germline loops: CDR1 SGHDT, CDR2 YYEEEE. This CDR3 is built from 14 residues. CDR3 in DNA: TGTGCCAGCAGCGACAGGAGCTCTGGAAACACCATATATTTT. The encoded protein is CASSDRSSGNTIYF.

The chain employs TRBV28 and TRBJ1-1, with TRBD1 as a possible D gene (6 bases). The CDR3 is made up of 16 amino acids. In germline, CDR1 is MDHEN, CDR2 SYDVKM. V was cut by 3 bases and J by 10 bases, with 24 bases left in between. The CDR3 nucleotides are TGTGCCAGCAGTTTGGTCAGGGGTCTAATTCCAAGGCCAGCTTTCTTT. Protein sequence: CASSLVRGLIPRPAFF.

The J gene is TRBJ1-1, the V gene TRBV2; tentatively, D is TRBD1 (6 bases). V lost 9 bases and J lost 1, with 12 bases in between. The CDR3 spans 13 residues. Germline values: CDR1 SNHLY, CDR2 FYNNEI. The CDR3 DNA reads TGTGCCAGTAGGACAGAGACGAACACTGAAGCTTTCTTT. Translating gives CASRTETNTEAFF.

With respect to this clone: A read error is likely here: a far larger clone is one base away. The chain has TRBV7-2 and TRBJ1-3, with 8 nucleotides matching TRBD1. Germline values: CDR1 SGHTA, CDR2 FQGNSA. J gave up 0 bases and V 5 bases, and 9 bases lay outside the gene matches. The CDR3 is 17 residues long. Here the CDR3 reads CASSARQGTLSGNTIYF. CDR3 nucleotide sequence: TGTGCCAGCAGCGCCCGACAGGGGACTCTCTCTGGAAACACCATATATTTT.

This clone came up once. The gene calls are TRBV28 and TRBJ2-7; 7 bases are a match to TRBD1. This CDR3 is 16 amino acids long. Germline V gene sequence: CDR1 MDHEN, CDR2 SYDVKM. V lost 3 bases to trimming and J lost 5 bases; unmatched junction nucleotides: 13. The CDR3 is CASSLDRFGLGNEQYF. CDR3 coding DNA: TGTGCCAGCAGTTTGGACAGGTTCGGGCTCGGGAACGAGCAGTACTTC.

This chain links TRBV19 with TRBJ2-7; 10 bases align to TRBD1. Germline CDR1 reads LNHDA; CDR2 reads SQIVND (reference sequence). The CDR3 has 15 amino acids. The V segment lost 3 bases and the J segment 6 bases; nucleotides outside the gene matches: 8. CDR3 sequence: CASSIFGRDRGEQYF. The CDR3 nucleotides read TGTGCCAGTAGTATCTTCGGCCGGGACAGGGGCGAGCAGTACTTC.

The V call is TRBV3-1 (or the pseudogene TRBV3-2), the J call TRBJ1-1; D not resolved. This CDR3 comprises 9 residues. Deletions cut 10 bases from V and 2 bases from J, with 2 bases between. Germline loops: CDR1 LGHDT, CDR2 YNNKEL (reference sequence). As DNA, the CDR3 is TGTGCCACTAACACTGAAGCTTTCTTT. Translated: CATNTEAFF.

The chain links TRBV15 to TRBJ1-1, with D tentatively TRBD1 (5 bases). Germline loops: CDR1 LNHNV, CDR2 YYDKDF (reference sequence). The ends were cut back, 6 bases at V and 1 base at J, with 9 bases in the middle. The CDR3 covers 13 residues. The CDR3 reads CATRDGGNTEAFF. The CDR3 nucleotides are TGTGCCACCAGAGATGGGGGGAACACTGAAGCTTTCTTT.

The chain recombines TRBV19 with TRBJ1-1, with 7 bases matching TRBD1. The CDR3 runs 13 residues. The ends lost 5 bases at V and 3 bases at J; junction bases unmatched: 3. Germline V CDR1 and CDR2: LNHDA, SQIVND (reference sequence). CDR3 coding DNA: TGTGCCAGTAGTGCAGGGGGGGACACTGAAGCTTTCTTT. Its translation: CASSAGGDTEAFF.

In regard to this clone: This probably arose from a read error, given a far larger clone one base away. The chain links TRBV30 to TRBJ2-7; D unclear. CDR3 size: 15 residues. The germline gives CDR1 GTSNPN, CDR2 SVGIG (reference sequence). CDR3 coding DNA: TGTGCCTGGAGTCCGACCACACCTGTGGGGAACGAGCAGCACTTC. Translating gives CAWSPTTPVGNEQHF. The variable domain in full, with the rest retrieved from reference TRBV30 and TRBJ2-7, is SQTIHQWPATLVQPVGSPLSLECTVEGTSNPNLYWYRQAAGRGLQLLFYSVGIGQISSEVPQNLSASRPQDRQFILSSKKLLLSDSGFYLCAWSPTTPVGNEQHFGPGTRLTVT.

This clone showed up just a few times. The rearrangement links TRBV19 to TRBJ2-7; possibly TRBD1 or TRBD2 for D (5 bases each). V lost 3 bases and J lost 5, with 14 bases in between. The germline V gene has CDR1 LNHDA and CDR2 SQIVND (reference sequence). The CDR3 consists of 14 residues. CDR3 nucleotides: TGTGCCAGTAGTATCGGGGCAGCAAACGACGAGCAGTACTTC. Translating it yields CASSIGAANDEQYF.

The chain joins TRBV27 to TRBJ2-4, with no clear D. The CDR3 is 13 amino acids. The V gene lost 2 bases and the J gene lost 8 bases, with 10 bases spanning the gap. Germline CDR1 MNHEY, CDR2 SMNVEV (reference sequence). DNA for the CDR3: TGTGCCAGCAGTTTAAAAGGCGATTACATTCAGTACTTC. It translates to CASSLKGDYIQYF.

This clone was detected only once. J is TRBJ1-4 and V is TRBV6-5, with 9 bases aligning to TRBD1. This CDR3 is built from 14 residues. From germline, CDR1 is MNHEY and CDR2 SVGAGI. The V segment lost 7 bases and the J segment 4 bases; nucleotides outside the gene matches: 4. CDR3 protein: CASTRTGDNEKLFF. CDR3 DNA: TGTGCCAGCACCAGGACAGGGGATAATGAAAAACTGTTTTTT.

This clone was recorded only once. The CDR3 bases are TGTGCCAGCAGCCCAGGACTAGCGGGAGGTCTTGAGCAGTTCTTC. Amino acids: CASSPGLAGGLEQFF. The chain recombines TRBV11-3 with TRBJ2-1; 14 bases are a match to TRBD2. The CDR3 loop spans 15 amino acids. Germline V CDR1 and CDR2: SGHNT, YENEEA. J gave up 9 bases and V 5 bases, and 6 bases lay outside the gene matches.

This chain uses TRBV28 with TRBJ2-3; 12 nucleotides agree with TRBD1. The germline gives CDR1 MDHEN, CDR2 SYDVKM. The CDR3 is made up of 13 amino acids. With 7 bases clipped from V and 7 bases from J, the junction kept 3 bases outside the gene matches. The CDR3 is CASMGQGANTQYF. The CDR3, as DNA: TGTGCCAGCATGGGACAGGGGGCAAATACGCAGTATTTT.